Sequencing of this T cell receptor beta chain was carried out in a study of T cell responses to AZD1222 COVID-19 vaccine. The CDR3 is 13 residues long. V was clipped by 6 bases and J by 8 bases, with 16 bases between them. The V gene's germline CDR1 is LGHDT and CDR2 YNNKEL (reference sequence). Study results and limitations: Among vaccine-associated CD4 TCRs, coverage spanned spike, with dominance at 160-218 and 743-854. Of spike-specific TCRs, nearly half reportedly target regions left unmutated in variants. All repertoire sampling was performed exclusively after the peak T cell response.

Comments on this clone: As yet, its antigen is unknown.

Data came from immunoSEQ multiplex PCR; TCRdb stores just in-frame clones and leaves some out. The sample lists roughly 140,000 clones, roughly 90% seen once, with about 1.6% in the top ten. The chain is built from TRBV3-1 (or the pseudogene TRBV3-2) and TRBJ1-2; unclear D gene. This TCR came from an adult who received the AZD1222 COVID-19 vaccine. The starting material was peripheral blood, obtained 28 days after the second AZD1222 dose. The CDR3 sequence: CASRGGGQNGYTF. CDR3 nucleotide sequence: TGTGCCAGCAGGGGAGGAGGGCAGAACGGCTACACCTTC.